One and the same sample provided the 8 T cell receptor beta chains below, sequenced in a study of blood T cell repertoires in COVID-19. Sequenced by immunoSEQ multiplex PCR; TCRdb stores in-frame clones only, minus some. This table has approximately 72,000 clones, roughly 90% appearing once. Source material: peripheral blood. The source is a man in his 60s with acute or convalescent COVID-19.

This clone was seen just once. The chain combines TRBV24-1 with TRBJ2-2, with 7 bases aligning to TRBD1. From germline, CDR1 is KGHDR and CDR2 SFDVKD. Unmatched junction bases numbered 6, after V lost 7 bases and J lost 8 bases. The CDR3 has 13 residues. The CDR3 spells CATSRDSLGELFF. In DNA form, the CDR3 reads TGTGCCACCAGCCGGGACAGCCTTGGGGAGCTGTTTTTT.

The chain couples TRBV5-4 to TRBJ1-3; D gene uncertain. The CDR3 totals 15 residues. Looked up from germline, CDR1 is SGHNT and CDR2 is YYREEE (reference sequence). Trimming cost V 3 bases and J 7 bases, with 17 bases left between them. CDR3 in DNA: TGTGCCAGCAGCTCGTCCCCCGGCGGCTGGAACACCATATATTTT. This codes for CASSSSPGGWNTIYF.

V gene TRBV2 combines with J gene TRBJ1-3, with a weak D call TRBD1 (5 bases). The V and J ends lost 1 base and 4 bases respectively, with 11 bases between them. The CDR3 extends over 15 amino acids. The V gene's germline CDR1 is SNHLY and CDR2 FYNNEI. CDR3 bases: TGTGCCAGCAGTGAAGAGAACAGGATAGGAAACACCATATATTTT. Its translation is CASSEENRIGNTIYF.

This clone was observed a handful of times. The chain has TRBV4-1 and TRBJ1-1; 8 positions agree with TRBD1. CDR3 length: 15 residues. The V and J ends lost 5 bases and 1 base, in that order; junction bases with no gene match: 6. Germline V gives CDR1 MGHRA, CDR2 YSYEKL. The CDR3 here is CASSEAGGKNTEAFF. CDR3 DNA sequence: TGCGCCAGCAGCGAGGCAGGGGGCAAGAACACTGAAGCTTTCTTT.

This clone was counted a single time. Germline is not matched at one junction end, which may reflect a read error. This chain joins TRBV7-7 and TRBJ2-1; TRBD1 agrees at 7 bases. Germline V gene sequence: CDR1 SSHAT, CDR2 FNYEAQ (reference sequence). The CDR3 is 13 amino acids. The DNA of the CDR3 is TGTGCTAGCAGCTTCGACAGGGACAATGAGCAGTTCTTC. This translates into CASSFDRDNEQFF.

V usage is TRBV24-1 and J usage is TRBJ2-7; TRBD1 matches at 10 bases. Trimming removed 9 bases from V and 6 bases from J; junction bases left unmatched: 7. This CDR3 is built from 13 residues. Looked up from germline, CDR1 is KGHDR and CDR2 is SFDVKD. The CDR3 spells CATGTGALREQYF. In DNA form, the CDR3 reads TGTGCCACCGGGACAGGGGCCCTTCGCGAGCAGTACTTC.

This chain joins TRBV2 and TRBJ2-3; 7 positions agree with TRBD2. Germline CDR1 SNHLY, CDR2 FYNNEI. This CDR3 is built from 15 residues. With V trimmed by 2 bases and J by 3 bases, 5 bases remained unmatched. The CDR3 region has the DNA TGTGCCAGCAGTGAACGGCGGGGAGGGACAGATACGCAGTATTTT. This codes for CASSERRGGTDTQYF.

This sequence joins TRBV5-4 and TRBJ2-5; 7 nucleotides align to TRBD2. V lost 3 bases to trimming and J lost 2 bases; unmatched junction nucleotides: 4. This CDR3 comprises 14 residues. Germline loops: CDR1 SGHNT, CDR2 YYREEE (reference sequence). This chain's CDR3 is CASSSGTKQETQYF. Written as DNA, the CDR3 is TGTGCCAGCAGCTCCGGGACTAAACAAGAGACCCAGTACTTC.